Listed here are 8 T cell receptor beta chains from one sample, sequenced in a study of blood T cells in healthy people across ages. Primers used in a second PCR of roughly 6 to 12 cycles were a sample-barcoded 5' primer and a J-beta primer mix. MiXCR, run by TCRdb on the 5' RACE reads, gives a single entry per CDR3 protein. The sample consists of 650,000 to 900,000 distinct CDR3 sequences, under 80% of them appearing once. The source material was blood. The receptors derive from a man younger than 45 in good health.

The DNA of the CDR3 is TGCAGTGTCAGAACGGGTAGCGGGGGACCAGAGACCCAGTACTTC. It codes for CSVRTGSGGPETQYF. V is TRBV20-1 and J is TRBJ2-5; 9 bases align to TRBD2. The CDR3 covers 15 residues. The ends lost 7 bases at V and 4 bases at J; junction bases unmatched: 13. The V gene's germline CDR1 is DFQATT and CDR2 SNEGSKA (reference sequence).

CDR3 residues: CASSLVGMGGGASETQYF. The CDR3 DNA sequence: TGTGCCAGCAGCTTAGTGGGAATGGGCGGGGGGGCATCAGAGACCCAGTACTTC. The chain couples TRBV7-3 to TRBJ2-5, with 9 bases fitting TRBD2. Per the germline V gene, CDR1 is SGHTA and CDR2 is FQGTGA. The ends lost 2 bases at V and 4 bases at J; junction bases unmatched: 14. The CDR3 runs to 18 residues. The entire variable domain, with the rest obtained from reference TRBV7-3 and TRBJ2-5, is as follows: GAGVSQTPSNKVTEKGKYVELRCDPISGHTALYWYRQSLGQGPEFLIYFQGTGAADDSGLPNDRFFAVRPEGSVSTLKIQRTERGDSAVYLCASSLVGMGGGASETQYFGPGTRLLVL.

The genes are TRBV5-1 and TRBJ2-1; D is possibly TRBD1 (6 bases). The ends were cut back, 3 bases at V and 9 bases at J, with 10 bases in the middle. Germline-derived CDR1 and CDR2 are SGHRS and YFSETQ. This CDR3 has 12 amino acids. The CDR3 DNA reads TGCGCCAGCAGCTCTCAGGGGACTGAGCAGTTCTTC. This codes for CASSSQGTEQFF.

This clonotype turned up a few times. The chain joins TRBV7-3 to TRBJ1-5, with D unresolved. The CDR3 sequence is 15 residues long. V was trimmed by 5 bases and J by 2 bases, leaving 13 bases between them. Germline loops: CDR1 SGHTA, CDR2 FQGTGA. The CDR3 bases are TGTGCCAGCAGCAGACTCCCCAAGGGCAATCAGCCCCAGCATTTT. This gives the protein CASSRLPKGNQPQHF.

The V gene is TRBV3-1, the J gene TRBJ2-4, with a weak D call TRBD2 (5 bases). CDR1 is LGHDT, CDR2 YNNKEL, per germline (reference sequence). The V gene lost 1 base and the J gene lost 0 bases, with 10 bases spanning the gap. The CDR3 runs to 16 residues. The CDR3 loop is CASSQALEGAKNIQYF. CDR3 DNA sequence: TGTGCCAGCAGCCAAGCGTTAGAGGGAGCCAAAAACATTCAGTACTTC.

This clonotype was counted between two and nine times. The chain has TRBV5-5 and TRBJ1-4, with TRBD1 identical over 9 bases. Germline values: CDR1 SGHKS, CDR2 YYEKEE (reference sequence). V shed 3 bases, J shed 7 bases, and the junction held 10 bases outside the gene matches. This CDR3 comprises 16 residues. The CDR3 loop is CASSSTGGLPIEKLFF. CDR3 in DNA: TGTGCCAGCAGCTCGACAGGGGGGCTGCCGATTGAAAAACTGTTTTTT.

This chain's CDR3 is CASSHLRGIAGANVLTF. Here the CDR3 DNA reads TGTGCCAGCAGCCACCTCAGGGGGATTGCTGGGGCCAACGTCCTGACTTTC. This rearrangement joins TRBV14 to TRBJ2-6, with 7 bases lining up with TRBD1. This CDR3 spans 17 amino acids. J lost 2 bases, V lost 3 bases, and 7 bases had no gene match. Germline CDR1 and CDR2: SGHDN and FVKESK.

V usage is TRBV21-1 and J usage is TRBJ2-3. TRBV21-1 is noted as a pseudogene. This CDR3 has 16 amino acids. The CDR3: CASIIWQAPSTDTQYF. The DNA for the CDR3 is TGTGCCAGCATCATATGGCAGGCTCCTAGCACAGATACGCAGTATTTT.